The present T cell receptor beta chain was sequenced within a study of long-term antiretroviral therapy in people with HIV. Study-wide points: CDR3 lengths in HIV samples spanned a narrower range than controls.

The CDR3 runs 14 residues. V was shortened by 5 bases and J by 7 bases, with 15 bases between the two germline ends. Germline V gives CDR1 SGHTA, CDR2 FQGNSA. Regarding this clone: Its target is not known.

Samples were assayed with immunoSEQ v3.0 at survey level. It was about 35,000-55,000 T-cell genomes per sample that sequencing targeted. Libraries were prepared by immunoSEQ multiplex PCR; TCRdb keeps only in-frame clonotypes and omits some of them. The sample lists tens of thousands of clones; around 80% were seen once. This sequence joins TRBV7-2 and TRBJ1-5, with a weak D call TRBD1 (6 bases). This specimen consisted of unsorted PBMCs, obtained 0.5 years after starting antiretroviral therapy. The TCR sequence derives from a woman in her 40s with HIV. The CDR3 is CASSPWGGEQPQHF. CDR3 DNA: TGTGCCAGCAGCCCGTGGGGGGGCGAGCAGCCCCAGCATTTT.